The next 25 T cell receptor beta chains were all read from a single sample in a study of cytomegalovirus exposure and HLA in healthy donors. PCR was performed using 60 Vbeta and 13 Jbeta primers. Method: immunoSEQ multiplex PCR; TCRdb's copy keeps in-frame clones and lacks some. The table shows around 180,000 clones, with about 80% occurring only once. Specimen: PBMCs. The receptors stem from a man younger than 45 in good health and CMV-seropositive.

In its sample, this clone was seen once. The chain combines TRBV4-1 with TRBJ1-6; D might be TRBD1 (5 bases). Trimming took 0 bases from V and 9 from J, leaving 9 bases between them. The CDR3 has 14 residues. Germline CDR1 is MGHRA and CDR2 is YSYEKL. The DNA for the CDR3 is TGCGCCAGCAGCCAAGAGGGGAGGGGTTCACCCCTCCACTTT. Translating it yields CASSQEGRGSPLHF.

The sample holds one count of this clone. The chain employs TRBV7-9 and TRBJ2-5, with D perhaps TRBD1 (6 bases). The last part of the DNA fits TRBJ2-7 better; the J call may be wrong. The CDR3 contains 13 residues. From germline, CDR1 is SEHNR and CDR2 FQNEAQ (reference sequence). CDR3 sequence reads: CASSLTGTYEQYF. DNA of the CDR3: TGTGCCAGCAGCTTAACAGGGACCTACGAGCAGTACTTC.

The gene calls are TRBV7-2 and TRBJ2-4, with 14 nucleotides matching TRBD2. Germline CDR1 is SGHTA and CDR2 is FQGNSA. The CDR3 length is 17 residues. With V trimmed by 5 bases and J by 5 bases, 8 bases remained unmatched. The DNA for the CDR3 is TGTGCCAGCAGCCCTAGAGGACTAGCGGGGGGTCAAAACATTCAGTACTTC. The encoded protein is CASSPRGLAGGQNIQYF.

The rearrangement joins TRBV4-2 to TRBJ1-5; TRBD1 agrees at 12 bases. Germline CDR1 is LGHNA and CDR2 is YNFKEQ. V lost 4 bases, J lost 2 bases, and 12 bases stayed unmatched. CDR3 length: 19 residues. DNA for the CDR3: TGTGCCAGCAGCCTGGCCGGGACAGGGGGCGCGGTTGGCAATCAGCCCCAGCATTTT. Amino acid sequence: CASSLAGTGGAVGNQPQHF.

The chain is built from TRBV2 and TRBJ1-2; 7 nucleotides align to TRBD1. J was trimmed by 3 bases and V by 8 bases; bases with no gene match: 3. The CDR3 spans 12 residues. Germline V gene sequence: CDR1 SNHLY, CDR2 FYNNEI. CDR3 nucleotide sequence: TGTGCCAGCGGAGGGGGCGACTATGGCTACACCTTC. Amino acid sequence: CASGGGDYGYTF. The full variable domain, its missing parts supplied by reference TRBV2 and TRBJ1-2, is EPEVTQTPSHQVTQMGQEVILRCVPISNHLYFYWYRQILGQKVEFLVSFYNNEISEKSEIFDDQFSVERPDGSNFTLKIRSTKLEDSAMYFCASGGGDYGYTFGSGTRLTVV.

This rearrangement joins TRBV27 to TRBJ2-1; 15 positions match TRBD2. Trimming at V came to 2 bases and at J to 5 bases, leaving 10 bases not matched to a gene. Germline-derived CDR1 and CDR2 are MNHEY and SMNVEV (reference sequence). The CDR3 length is 19 residues. The CDR3 region is CASSLLGLAGGGIDNEQFF. CDR3 coding DNA: TGTGCCAGCAGTTTACTGGGACTAGCGGGAGGAGGTATCGACAATGAGCAGTTCTTC.

V and J are TRBV6-1 and TRBJ1-3, with D tentatively TRBD1 (6 bases). Germline loops: CDR1 MNHNS, CDR2 SASEGT. V dropped 3 bases and J dropped 0 bases, with 9 bases sitting between them. This CDR3 has 15 amino acids. In DNA, the CDR3 is TGTGCCAGCAGTGAGCAGGGGTTCTCTGGAAACACCATATATTTT. This sequence encodes CASSEQGFSGNTIYF.

This clone was detected only a few times. This sequence joins TRBV27 and TRBJ2-1, with TRBD2 as a possible D gene (6 bases). CDR1 MNHEY and CDR2 SMNVEV come from the germline V gene (reference sequence). Deletions cut 2 bases from V and 0 bases from J, with 8 bases between. This CDR3 is built from 15 residues. In DNA form, the CDR3 reads TGTGCCAGCAGTTTAACCGGGAGCTCCTACAATGAGCAGTTCTTC. This codes for CASSLTGSSYNEQFF.

This clone appeared once. V usage is TRBV5-1 and J usage is TRBJ2-3; 10 bases map to TRBD2. Losses at the gene ends were 1 base for V and 3 bases for J; bases not matched to a gene: 11. In germline, CDR1 is SGHRS, CDR2 YFSETQ. There are 18 residues in the CDR3. This chain's CDR3 is CASSLLGLAGAGTDTQYF. The CDR3 bases are TGCGCCAGCAGCTTGTTGGGCCTAGCGGGGGCTGGGACAGATACGCAGTATTTT. The whole variable domain, remainder taken from reference TRBV5-1 and TRBJ2-3, is KAGVTQTPRYLIKTRGQQVTLSCSPISGHRSVSWYQQTPGQGLQFLFEYFSETQRNKGNFPGRFSGRQFSNSRSEMNVSTLELGDSALYLCASSLLGLAGAGTDTQYFGPGTRLTVL.

This clone showed up just a few times. The chain couples TRBV10-3 to TRBJ1-2; TRBD1 aligns across 11 bases. CDR1 ENHRY and CDR2 SYGVKD come from the germline V gene. V was clipped by 11 bases and J by 5 bases; unmatched bases: 13. This CDR3 spans 15 amino acids. CDR3 sequence (DNA): TGTGCCGTTCAAACGGGACAGGGGGAACTATATGGCTACACCTTC. Its protein product is CAVQTGQGELYGYTF.

This clone appeared once. One end of the junction is discordant with germline, which a read error may explain. The sample has other DNA sequences that encode this CDR3 too. This chain links TRBV30 with TRBJ2-2; 9 bases match TRBD2. Germline V CDR1 and CDR2: GTSNPN, SVGIG (reference sequence). The CDR3 runs to 16 residues. The CDR3 sequence is CAWVPGLASNTGELFF. The DNA for the CDR3 is TGTGCCTGGGTTCCGGGACTAGCTTCGAACACCGGAGAGCTGTTTTTT.

The gene calls are TRBV10-1 and TRBJ2-2; maybe TRBD2 (5 bases). Germline-derived CDR1 and CDR2 are WNHNN and SYGVQD (reference sequence). Trimming removed 6 bases at V and 2 bases at J, with 10 bases between. CDR3 size: 14 residues. CDR3 protein: CASSGVYNTGELFF. The CDR3 coding sequence is TGCGCCAGCAGCGGGGTTTATAACACCGGGGAGCTGTTTTTT.

This rearrangement joins TRBV6-4 to TRBJ2-1; D is perhaps TRBD2 (5 bases). The CDR3 is 15 residues long. Trimming shortened V by 5 bases and J by 2 bases, and 13 bases separated the two germline ends. The germline CDR1 and CDR2 sequences are MRHNA and SNTAGT. Written as DNA, the CDR3 is TGTGCCAGCAGTTATGAAGCGGATACCTACAATGAGCAGTTCTTC. It specifies CASSYEADTYNEQFF.

V is TRBV10-2 and J is TRBJ2-7; D might be TRBD2 (6 bases). CDR1 and CDR2 (germline): WSHSY, SAAADI. The CDR3 consists of 15 residues. Deletions cut 1 base from V and 1 base from J, with 11 bases between. The DNA of the CDR3 is TGCGCCAGCAGTGAGTTGGGAGGCCAATCCTACGAGCAGTACTTC. Its translation is CASSELGGQSYEQYF.

This sequence joins TRBV6-5 and TRBJ2-3, with 10 bases matching TRBD2. Trimming cost V 5 bases and J 3 bases; bases outside gene matches: 5. This CDR3 has 15 amino acids. Germline V gene data show CDR1 as MNHEY and CDR2 as SVGAGI. The CDR3 nucleotides read TGTGCCAGCAGTCCCCTAGCGGGAGAGACAGATACGCAGTATTTT. Translating gives CASSPLAGETDTQYF.

The rearrangement uses TRBV28 and TRBJ2-1; weak D call: TRBD2 (5 bases). Between the trimmed V and J ends, which lost 3 bases and 2 bases, there was a span of 8 bases. The CDR3 runs to 14 residues. CDR1 MDHEN and CDR2 SYDVKM come from the germline V gene. CDR3 bases: TGTGCCAGCAGTTTCGGGGAGACCTACAATGAGCAGTTCTTC. Amino acids: CASSFGETYNEQFF.

The chain recombines TRBV25-1 with TRBJ1-1, with D hard to call. Trimming took 5 bases from V and 1 from J, leaving 8 bases between them. This CDR3 comprises 13 residues. Germline lookup yields CDR1 MGHDK and CDR2 SYGVNS. The CDR3 DNA sequence: TGTGCCAGCAGTACAACAGAGAACACTGAAGCTTTCTTT. Translated: CASSTTENTEAFF.

Concerning this clone itself: Other DNA variants within this sample encode the same CDR3. The chain joins TRBV27 to TRBJ1-1; 9 bases match TRBD1. From germline, CDR1 is MNHEY and CDR2 SMNVEV (reference sequence). CDR3 length: 14 residues. The trim removed 5 bases at V and 5 bases at J, leaving 6 bases unmatched. CDR3 protein: CASSPTGGLTEAFF. In nucleotides, the CDR3 is TGTGCCAGCAGTCCCACAGGGGGCTTGACTGAAGCTTTCTTT.

The chain joins TRBV2 to TRBJ2-3; tentatively, D is TRBD1 (6 bases). From germline, CDR1 is SNHLY and CDR2 FYNNEI. The V end was cut by 3 bases, the J end by 4 bases, with 14 bases between. This CDR3 comprises 15 residues. In DNA form, the CDR3 reads TGTGCCAGCAGTGAGGGCAGGGGAAGGGCAGATACGCAGTATTTT. It codes for CASSEGRGRADTQYF.

The rearrangement links TRBV14 to TRBJ2-5; TRBD1 might be the D (5 bases). The germline CDR1 and CDR2 sequences are SGHDN and FVKESK. The CDR3 extends over 14 amino acids. V shed 2 bases and J shed 2 bases, with 9 bases lying between them. The chain's CDR3 is CASSQWRQQETQYF. The CDR3 DNA is TGTGCCAGCAGCCAATGGAGACAGCAAGAGACCCAGTACTTC.

This clone was observed once. The V and J genes are TRBV9 and TRBJ2-1; TRBD2 matches 9 bases. The CDR3 has 15 residues. V was pared by 1 base and J by 8 bases, with 7 bases of the junction left unmatched. Germline V lookup: CDR1 SGDLS, CDR2 YYNGEE. In nucleotides, the CDR3 is TGTGCCAGCAGCGTAAGCCCGGGACTAGCTTATGAGCAGTTCTTC. The encoded protein is CASSVSPGLAYEQFF.

J is TRBJ1-1 and V is TRBV18, with D possibly being TRBD1 (5 bases). Germline assignment: CDR1 KGHSH and CDR2 LQKENI. CDR3 length equals 13 residues. V was clipped by 5 bases and J by 3 bases, with 10 bases between them. In DNA, the CDR3 is TGTGCCAGCTCAAGGGGAGGACACACTGAAGCTTTCTTT. It is translated as CASSRGGHTEAFF.

This clone was seen only once. J is TRBJ1-3 and V is TRBV7-5; TRBD1 is the table's D call and was not checked against the DNA. TRBV7-5 is a pseudogene. The CDR3 totals 20 residues. CDR3 DNA: TGTGCCAGAAGCAACCCAGGGGGCGAAGCTACGGGACGCACTGGAAACACCATATATTTT. It encodes CARSNPGGEATGRTGNTIYF.

This clone is a singleton in its sample. This chain joins TRBV2 and TRBJ1-2; 7 bases are shared with TRBD1. Losses at the gene ends were 6 bases for V and 7 bases for J; bases not matched to a gene: 11. Per germline, CDR1 SNHLY and CDR2 FYNNEI. This CDR3 contains 14 residues. The CDR3 spells CASSEDRTFGGYTF. In nucleotides, the CDR3 is TGTGCCAGCAGCGAGGACAGGACCTTTGGTGGCTACACCTTC.

This clone came up a few times. This chain joins TRBV7-2 and TRBJ1-1; D is perhaps TRBD1 (5 bases). CDR1 is SGHTA, CDR2 FQGNSA, per germline. V lost 6 bases to trimming and J lost 1 base, with 9 bases between them. The CDR3 consists of 13 residues. The CDR3 DNA sequence: TGTGCCAGCAGGTATGACAGGAACACTGAAGCTTTCTTT. It encodes CASRYDRNTEAFF.